This passage covers 9 T cell receptor beta chains from one sample sequenced in a study of blood T cell repertoires in COVID-19. Libraries were prepared by immunoSEQ multiplex PCR; TCRdb keeps only in-frame clonotypes and omits some of them. Here the sample spans about 140,000 clones, over 70% being singletons. Sequenced material: PBMCs or T cells enriched from blood (not recorded which). These receptors came from a man aged 50 to 59 in a cohort exposed to, infected with or recovered from COVID-19 (not recorded which).

The gene calls are TRBV5-5 and TRBJ2-2, with D possibly TRBD1 on 5 matching bases. The CDR3 runs 15 residues. V was pared by 1 base and J by 7 bases, with 14 bases between. Germline CDR1 is SGHKS and CDR2 is YYEKEE (reference sequence). CDR3: CASSLWQGKDGELFF. For the CDR3, the DNA is TGTGCCAGCAGCTTGTGGCAGGGCAAGGACGGGGAGCTGTTTTTT.

The chain employs TRBV24-1 and TRBJ2-2, with 9 bases identical to TRBD1. The trim removed 7 bases at V and 4 bases at J, leaving 6 bases unmatched. The CDR3 is made up of 15 amino acids. Germline V CDR1 and CDR2: KGHDR, SFDVKD. For the CDR3, the DNA is TGTGCCACCAGGGGACAGGGTATGGGCACCGGGGAGCTGTTTTTT. Protein sequence: CATRGQGMGTGELFF.

This clone was counted a single time. The chain employs TRBV9 and TRBJ2-5, with 12 nucleotides matching TRBD1. The germline gives CDR1 SGDLS, CDR2 YYNGEE. Trimming took 7 bases from V and 5 from J; bases not matched to a gene: 12. The CDR3 length is 16 residues. CDR3 bases: TGTGCCAGCGCGGAGGGGACAGGGGGCGATCTGGAGACCCAGTACTTC. Protein product: CASAEGTGGDLETQYF.

The rearrangement uses TRBV18 and TRBJ1-1, with D maybe TRBD1 (6 bases). The CDR3 runs 13 residues. The germline V and J ends were trimmed by 4 bases and 1 base, with 7 bases remaining between them. Per germline, CDR1 KGHSH and CDR2 LQKENI. CDR3 DNA sequence: TGTGCCAGCTCACAGGGACAGAACACTGAAGCTTTCTTT. As protein: CASSQGQNTEAFF. Using reference TRBV18 and TRBJ1-1 for the parts outside the CDR3, the full variable domain is NAGVMQNPRHLVRRRGQEARLRCSPMKGHSHVYWYRQLPEEGLKFMVYLQKENIIDESGMPKERFSAEFPKEGPSILRIQQVVRGDSAAYFCASSQGQNTEAFFGQGTRLTVV.

The gene calls are TRBV7-2 and TRBJ1-5, with D uncertain. V was clipped by 1 base and J by 7 bases, with 17 bases between them. The CDR3 has 16 amino acids. CDR1 SGHTA and CDR2 FQGNSA come from the germline V gene. The CDR3 here is CASSLVGSAGGQPQHF. Written as DNA, the CDR3 is TGTGCCAGCAGCTTAGTAGGGTCGGCAGGAGGCCAGCCCCAGCATTTT.

The J gene is TRBJ1-1, the V gene TRBV19, with no clear D. CDR1 is LNHDA, CDR2 SQIVND, per germline (reference sequence). Deletions cut 3 bases from V and 1 base from J, with 6 bases between. CDR3 size: 13 residues. CDR3 coding DNA: TGTGCCAGTAGTATGGCCAGGAACACTGAAGCTTTCTTT. It encodes CASSMARNTEAFF.

The CDR3 sequence: CASSPGAAYGYTF. CDR3 DNA sequence: TGTGCCAGCAGCCCAGGGGCTGCATATGGCTACACCTTC. V is TRBV6-6 and J is TRBJ1-2; maybe TRBD1 (6 bases). The germline V gene has CDR1 MNHNY and CDR2 SVGAGI (reference sequence). Trimming stripped 6 bases from V and 5 bases from J, with 13 bases between. The CDR3 totals 13 residues.

This clone was seen a few times. J is TRBJ2-5 and V is TRBV5-6, with 10 nucleotides matching TRBD1. This CDR3 comprises 15 residues. The V gene end was trimmed by 6 bases and the J gene end by 5 bases; junction bases not matched to a gene: 10. Germline loops: CDR1 SGHDT, CDR2 YYEEEE. The CDR3 DNA follows: TGTGCCAGCACCAGACAGGGGGCTTTGCGGGAGACCCAGTACTTC. It translates to CASTRQGALRETQYF.

This clone appeared once. The rearrangement joins TRBV6-5 to TRBJ2-5; TRBD2 matches 7 bases. Germline V gives CDR1 MNHEY, CDR2 SVGAGI. V lost 2 bases to trimming and J lost 7 bases; unmatched junction nucleotides: 10. This CDR3 comprises 15 residues. In nucleotides, the CDR3 is TGTGCCAGCAGTTACGAAGGACCGGGGAGGGGGACCCAGTACTTC. Translating gives CASSYEGPGRGTQYF.